Presented here are 23 T cell receptor beta chains from one specimen sequenced in a study of neurological immune-mediated disorders. MiXCR, applied by TCRdb to the 5' RACE reads, yields one record per CDR3 protein. Of fewer than 75,000 distinct CDR3 sequences in the sample, 4.5% are singletons; the top ten hold 6.9%. Sequenced material: PBMCs. These receptors were obtained from a man aged 25 to 40 with multiple sclerosis.

This clonotype was seen many times. V gene TRBV10-3 combines with J gene TRBJ2-5; 9 bases are shared with TRBD1. Per the germline V gene, CDR1 is ENHRY and CDR2 is SYGVKD. The CDR3 totals 14 residues. The V segment lost 11 bases and the J segment 1 base; nucleotides outside the gene matches: 8. The CDR3 DNA is TGTGCCTCCGGACACAGGGGGCTCCAAGAGACCCAGTACTTC. Translating gives CASGHRGLQETQYF.

This clonotype was seen repeatedly, ten times or more. A much larger clone lies one base from this, so it may be a read error. The V and J genes are TRBV5-1 and TRBJ1-1; no clear D. The V gene's germline CDR1 is SGHRS and CDR2 YFSETQ. This CDR3 has 14 amino acids. V lost 2 bases, J lost 4 bases, and 12 bases lay in between. CDR3 in amino acids: CASSFSTEGTEAFF. As DNA, the CDR3 is TGCGCCAGCAGCTTCAGCACGGAAGGCACTGAAGCTTTCTTT.

This clonotype was counted many times. This rearrangement joins TRBV20-1 to TRBJ1-1; TRBD1 is a possible D gene (6 bases). CDR3 length equals 15 residues. Trimming pared 0 bases from V and 3 bases from J, leaving 14 bases between. Germline lookup yields CDR1 DFQATT and CDR2 SNEGSKA (reference sequence). For the CDR3, the DNA is TGCAGTGCTAGAGATCAAGGCAGGGGCTACACTGAAGCTTTCTTT. Translation: CSARDQGRGYTEAFF.

Many counts were recorded for this clonotype. This rearrangement joins TRBV6-5 to TRBJ1-5; D is unresolved. The CDR3 sequence is 14 residues long. The germline CDR1 and CDR2 sequences are MNHEY and SVGAGI. CDR3 DNA sequence: TGTGCGACCCGGGGTGAAACTAACAATCAGCCCCAGCATTTT. The encoded protein is CATRGETNNQPQHF.

The chain is built from TRBV3-1 and TRBJ1-1; no clear D. The CDR3 consists of 12 residues. Looked up from germline, CDR1 is LGHDT and CDR2 is YNNKEL (reference sequence). With 1 base removed from V and 10 bases from J, the gap between germline ends came to 10 bases. The DNA for the CDR3 is TGTGCCAGCAGCCAAGCGGACGGTGGAGCTTTCTTT. It translates to CASSQADGGAFF.

This clonotype was detected ten times or more. This chain uses TRBV7-2 with TRBJ1-6, with 7 bases fitting TRBD1. Trimming took 0 bases from V and 8 from J; bases not matched to a gene: 4. CDR1 and CDR2 (germline): SGHTA, FQGNSA. CDR3 length: 15 residues. This chain's CDR3 is CASSLARRGDSPLHF. The CDR3 nucleotides are TGTGCCAGCAGCTTAGCGCGCAGGGGGGATTCACCCCTCCACTTT. Supplemented by reference TRBV7-2 and TRBJ1-6, the full variable domain reads GAGVSQSPSNKVTEKGKDVELRCDPISGHTALYWYRQSLGQGLEFLIYFQGNSAPDKSGLPSDRFSAERTGGSVSTLTIQRTQQEDSAVYLCASSLARRGDSPLHFGNGTRLTVT.

This clonotype was seen at least ten times. The chain combines TRBV4-1 with TRBJ1-2; the D is unclear. CDR3 length equals 18 residues. CDR1 is MGHRA, CDR2 YSYEKL, per germline. V shed 0 bases and J shed 0 bases, with 17 bases lying between them. The CDR3 DNA reads TGCGCCAGCAGCCAAGATGCCCAGTTATACTTTTCTAACTATGGCTACACCTTC. Protein product: CASSQDAQLYFSNYGYTF.

This clonotype showed up many times. The chain links TRBV9 to TRBJ2-1; no clear D. Germline CDR1 SGDLS, CDR2 YYNGEE. The CDR3 is 14 residues long. V lost 3 bases, J lost 6 bases, and 13 bases lay in between. This chain's CDR3 is CASSADRQSNEQFF. DNA for the CDR3: TGTGCCAGCAGCGCCGACCGCCAAAGCAATGAGCAGTTCTTC. The full variable domain, with the rest looked up from reference TRBV9 and TRBJ2-1, is DSGVTQTPKHLITATGQRVTLRCSPRSGDLSVYWYQQSLDQGLQFLIQYYNGEERAKGNILERFSAQQFPDLHSELNLSSLELGDSALYFCASSADRQSNEQFFGPGTRLTVL.

This clonotype was observed at least ten times. The chain joins TRBV5-1 to TRBJ1-1; TRBD1 might be the D (6 bases). This CDR3 region has 13 residues. The germline CDR1 and CDR2 sequences are SGHRS and YFSETQ. V was cut by 2 bases and J by 7 bases, with 12 bases left in between. CDR3 region: CASSFRQVDEAFF. As DNA, the CDR3 is TGCGCCAGCAGCTTTAGACAGGTCGATGAAGCTTTCTTT.

This clonotype was detected only a few times. The chain employs TRBV4-1 and TRBJ1-1, with 10 positions matching TRBD1. CDR1 and CDR2 from the germline V gene are MGHRA and YSYEKL. The CDR3 totals 16 residues. V was clipped by 4 bases and J by 0 bases; unmatched bases: 5. CDR3 sequence (DNA): TGCGCCAGCAGCCCGGGACAGGGGCTCATGAACACTGAAGCTTTCTTT. Protein product: CASSPGQGLMNTEAFF.

The table lists this clonotype with many counts. CDR3 coding DNA: TGTGCCAGCAGTTTAGGGGATCAGCCCCAGCATTTT. Protein sequence: CASSLGDQPQHF. The chain combines TRBV25-1 with TRBJ1-5; D might be TRBD1 (5 bases). This CDR3 is 12 amino acids long. Trimming shortened V by 5 bases and J by 5 bases, and 7 bases separated the two germline ends. Germline-derived CDR1 and CDR2 are MGHDK and SYGVNS.

This clonotype was seen many times. The genes are TRBV5-5 and TRBJ2-7; no definite D call. The V and J ends lost 2 bases and 6 bases respectively, with 15 bases between them. CDR1 and CDR2 from the germline V gene are SGHKS and YYEKEE (reference sequence). The length of the CDR3 is 14 residues. The CDR3 sequence: CASSLSETAGEQYV. CDR3 DNA: TGTGCCAGCAGCTTAAGCGAGACGGCAGGCGAGCAGTACGTC.

This clonotype showed up many times. The rearrangement links TRBV20-1 to TRBJ1-2; tentative D call: TRBD1 (6 bases). Trimming took 5 bases from V and 7 from J, leaving 14 bases between them. This CDR3 spans 12 amino acids. The V gene's germline CDR1 is DFQATT and CDR2 SNEGSKA (reference sequence). CDR3 in DNA: TGCAGTGCTCGTCAGGGGAAAGGTGGCTACACCTTC. Residues: CSARQGKGGYTF.

This clonotype was seen repeatedly, ten times or more. The J gene is TRBJ1-4, the V gene TRBV6-2 or TRBV6-3; the D is unclear. Germline CDR1 and CDR2: MNHEY and SVGEGT. CDR3 length: 11 residues. V lost 7 bases to trimming and J lost 11 bases, with 11 bases between them. CDR3 in amino acids: CASTSGSKLFF. CDR3 nucleotide sequence: TGTGCCAGCACTTCGGGGTCGAAACTGTTTTTT.

This clonotype was detected a few times. This rearrangement joins TRBV20-1 to TRBJ2-1, with D perhaps matching TRBD1 (6 bases). CDR1 DFQATT and CDR2 SNEGSKA come from the germline V gene (reference sequence). CDR3 length: 13 residues. Trimming removed 1 base from V and 9 bases from J, with 13 bases in between. The CDR3 here is CSARGWQGFEQFF. CDR3 coding DNA: TGCAGTGCTAGAGGATGGCAGGGGTTTGAGCAGTTCTTC.

This clonotype showed up many times. This chain links TRBV6-1 with TRBJ1-5; 8 nucleotides match TRBD1. The junction had 5 bases not matched to a gene; V was cut back by 2 bases and J by 5 bases. Germline CDR1 is MNHNS and CDR2 is SASEGT. The CDR3 is 15 residues long. The DNA of the CDR3 is TGTGCCAGCAGTGAACAACAGGGGGTCCATCAGCCCCAGCATTTT. Translated, it gives CASSEQQGVHQPQHF.

This clonotype has just a few counts. The rearrangement links TRBV18 to TRBJ2-1; 7 nucleotides align to TRBD1. CDR1 KGHSH and CDR2 LQKENI come from the germline V gene. The CDR3 contains 13 residues. Unmatched junction bases numbered 6, after V lost 6 bases and J lost 7 bases. The CDR3 region is CASSPGTENEQFF. The CDR3 DNA follows: TGTGCCAGCTCCCCCGGGACAGAAAATGAGCAGTTCTTC.

This clonotype has ten or more counts. The chain uses TRBV5-1 and TRBJ2-3; D might be TRBD1 or TRBD2, each matching 5 bases. CDR1 and CDR2 (germline): SGHRS, YFSETQ. This CDR3 has 15 amino acids. Between the trimmed V and J ends, which lost 7 bases and 0 bases, there was a span of 15 bases. The CDR3 sequence is CASAKHRRSTDTQYF. CDR3 nucleotides: TGCGCCAGCGCGAAGCACAGGAGGAGCACAGATACGCAGTATTTT.

This clonotype was counted only a few times. This may stem from a read error, because a much larger clone lies one nucleotide away. Written as DNA, the CDR3 is TGTGCCAGCAGCCTCGGGACAACGCAAGAGACCCAGTACTTC. As protein: CASSLGTTQETQYF. V gene TRBV4-2 combines with J gene TRBJ2-5, with D possibly being TRBD1 (6 bases). V was trimmed by 4 bases and J by 2 bases, leaving 11 bases between them. The germline V gene encodes CDR1 LGHNA and CDR2 YNFKEQ. This CDR3 comprises 14 residues.

This clonotype was observed at least ten times. J is TRBJ1-1 and V is TRBV20-1; TRBD1 might be the D (6 bases). V gave up 6 bases and J gave up 1 base, with 18 bases separating them. This CDR3 has 15 amino acids. The germline CDR1 and CDR2 sequences are DFQATT and SNEGSKA (reference sequence). As DNA, the CDR3 is TGCAGTGCCGTCGCGGAACAGGGCTGGAACACTGAAGCTTTCTTT. As protein: CSAVAEQGWNTEAFF.

The chain is built from TRBV5-1 and TRBJ1-5, with D possibly being TRBD1 (6 bases). The CDR3 has 19 residues. Germline V gene lookup returns CDR1 SGHRS and CDR2 YFSETQ. V lost 4 bases and J 2 bases, leaving 25 bases between the germline ends. CDR3 sequence: CASSVLKVGRGRCNQPQHF. CDR3 coding DNA: TGCGCCAGCAGCGTACTAAAAGTCGGGCGGGGGCGATGCAATCAGCCCCAGCATTTT.

This sequence joins TRBV27 and TRBJ2-6, with unresolved D. Trimming took 2 bases from V and 5 from J, leaving 4 bases between them. The CDR3 is 13 residues long. Germline CDR1 is MNHEY and CDR2 is SMNVEV (reference sequence). In DNA, the CDR3 is TGTGCCAGCAGTTTAGGACGGGCCAACGTCCTGACTTTC. It yields the protein CASSLGRANVLTF.

This clonotype was counted a few times. This chain links TRBV5-1 with TRBJ2-7; D is possibly TRBD1 (6 bases). This CDR3 is built from 15 residues. The ends were cut back, 1 base at V and 4 bases at J, with 15 bases in the middle. Germline V CDR1 and CDR2: SGHRS, YFSETQ. CDR3 protein: CASSLKMAGAYEQYF. The DNA of the CDR3 is TGCGCCAGCAGCTTGAAAATGGCAGGGGCTTACGAGCAGTACTTC.